The rows below give T cell receptor beta chains drawn from one sample of a study of blood T cell repertoires in COVID-19. TCRdb's copy holds only in-frame clones and misses some; the assay was immunoSEQ multiplex PCR. The sample lists 110,000 or so clones; over 65% were seen once. Specimen: peripheral blood. These receptor sequences come from a man aged 60 to 75 with acute or convalescent COVID-19. CDR3s include the opening cysteine and the closing phenylalanine or tryptophan. A D gene is named only where the DNA matches it firmly. Size is omitted from some rows. Given values are once, few, many or a class for expanded clones.

D	V	size	J	DNA	CDR3
NA	TRBV2	NA	TRBJ1-1	TGTGCCAGCAGTACAGGAGCGAGAACTGAAGCTTTCTTT	CASSTGARTEAFF
TRBD2	TRBV9	NA	TRBJ2-3	TGTGCCAGCAGCGCTGGACTAGCGGGAACAGATACGCAGTATTTT	CASSAGLAGTDTQYF
NA	TRBV28	once	TRBJ2-7	TGTGCCAGCAGTTTAGGGGGGACCCCCTACGAGCAGTACTTC	CASSLGGTPYEQYF
TRBD2	TRBV13	NA	TRBJ2-7	TGTGCCAGCAGCGGAGGGAGGAGCGGGAGATACGAGCAGTACTTC	CASSGGRSGRYEQYF
NA	TRBV6-2/TRBV6-3	NA	TRBJ1-1	TGTGCCAGCAGCCCCGACAGGACGGACACTGAAGCTTTCTTT	CASSPDRTDTEAFF
NA	TRBV3-1/TRBV3-2	NA	TRBJ1-2	TGTGCCAGCAGCCACCAAGACAGAGCCTATGGCTACACCTTC	CASSHQDRAYGYTF
NA	TRBV27	NA	TRBJ2-1	TGTGCCAGCGGAGGGTTCTATGAGCAGTTCTTC	CASGGFYEQFF
NA	TRBV7-2	few	TRBJ2-1	TGTGCCAGCAGCTCATCAGGGGAAGTGCAGTTCTTC	CASSSSGEVQFF
TRBD2	TRBV6-6	NA	TRBJ2-7	TGTGCCAGCAGTTCCTCCCTGGGGAGGGACGAGCAGTACTTC	CASSSSLGRDEQYF
NA	TRBV4-3	once	TRBJ2-7	TGCGCCAGCAGCCAAGATCGGGTTAGTCAGGGGGAGCAGTACTTC	CASSQDRVSQGEQYF
NA	TRBV5-8	NA	TRBJ2-3	TGTGCCGGGACTCGCGTGGGGAGTGATACGCAGTATTTT	CAGTRVGSDTQYF
TRBD1	TRBV18	NA	TRBJ2-2	TGTGCCAGCTCACGGGACAGCACGAACACCGGGGAGCTGTTTTTT	CASSRDSTNTGELFF
TRBD2	TRBV3-1/TRBV3-2	NA	TRBJ2-1	TGTGCCAGCAGCACTGGCGGGAGCGGGAATGAGCAGTTCTTC	CASSTGGSGNEQFF
NA	TRBV19	NA	TRBJ2-5	TGTGCCAGTAGTGCTACAGGGAGGGAAGAGACCCAGTACTTC	CASSATGREETQYF
TRBD2	TRBV4-2	NA	TRBJ2-7	TGTGCCAGCAGCCTGGAGCGGGGTGACTACGAGCAGTACTTC	CASSLERGDYEQYF
NA	TRBV3-1/TRBV3-2	NA	TRBJ2-3	TGTGCCAGCAGCCAAGAAATGGGACTTTCCCGCACAGATACGCAGTATTTT	CASSQEMGLSRTDTQYF
NA	TRBV7-9	NA	TRBJ2-7	TGTGCCAGCAGCTTAACCGGGAACTACGAGCAGTACTTC	CASSLTGNYEQYF
TRBD1	TRBV27	once	TRBJ1-5	TGTGCCAGCAGGGGACAGGGTTGGAGCCAGCCCCAGCATTTT	CASRGQGWSQPQHF
TRBD2	TRBV5-1	NA	TRBJ2-3	TGCGCCAGCAGGGGGGGACTAGCGGACACAGATACGCAGTATTTT	CASRGGLADTDTQYF
TRBD1	TRBV19	NA	TRBJ2-7	TGTGCCACCGCCGAGGGGGCTAGGACCTACGAGCAGTACTTC	CATAEGARTYEQYF
TRBD1	TRBV19	NA	TRBJ1-1	TGTGCCAGTAGTCCTGACAGGGGGCACGGAGGCACTGAAGCTTTCTTT	CASSPDRGHGGTEAFF
NA	TRBV28	once	TRBJ2-3	TGTGCCAGCAGCCGGGTAGATACGCAGTATTTT	CASSRVDTQYF
NA	TRBV11-2	NA	TRBJ2-2	TGTGCCAGCAGCTTAGCCGGGTACACCGGGGAGCTGTTTTTT	CASSLAGYTGELFF
NA	TRBV5-4	NA	TRBJ2-1	TGTGCCAGCAGCTTGGCCGACAATGAGCAGTTCTTC	CASSLADNEQFF
NA	TRBV28	NA	TRBJ2-7	TGTGCCAGCAGTAGACAGTCCTACGAGCAGTACTTC	CASSRQSYEQYF
TRBD2	TRBV5-1	NA	TRBJ2-1	TGCGCCAGCAGCACGGTCGGCGGCGGGAGGCTGAATGAGCAGTTCTTC	CASSTVGGGRLNEQFF
TRBD2	TRBV19	NA	TRBJ2-5	TGTGCCAGTCTCTCCGGGGGGGGCGGCGAGACCCAGTACTTC	CASLSGGGGETQYF
NA	TRBV19	NA	TRBJ2-2	TGTGCCAGTAGCATAGGTGGGACTTCGGCCGGGGAGCTGTTTTTT	CASSIGGTSAGELFF
NA	TRBV12-3/TRBV12-4	NA	TRBJ1-2	TGTGCCAGCAGTTTAGACAGAGACTATGGCTACACCTTC	CASSLDRDYGYTF
TRBD2	TRBV16	NA	TRBJ2-1	TGTGCCAGCAGCCAAGGAGTCGCTGGGAGCGGGAGGGTCGGTAGCTCCTACAATGAGCAGTTCTTC	CASSQGVAGSGRVGSSYNEQFF
NA	TRBV19	NA	TRBJ2-6	TGTGCCAGTAGTACGGGAATCAATAAGGGGGCCAACGTCCTGACTTTC	CASSTGINKGANVLTF
TRBD2	TRBV2	NA	TRBJ2-1	TGTGCCAGGGGGACTAGCGGGGCTAATGAGCAGTTCTTC	CARGTSGANEQFF
TRBD1	TRBV6-5	NA	TRBJ1-5	TGTGCCAGCAGTTACAGGACAGGCTTCCAGCCCCAGCATTTT	CASSYRTGFQPQHF
TRBD1	TRBV24-1	NA	TRBJ2-3	TGTGCCACCAGTGCATCGGGACAGAGCACAGATACGCAGTATTTT	CATSASGQSTDTQYF